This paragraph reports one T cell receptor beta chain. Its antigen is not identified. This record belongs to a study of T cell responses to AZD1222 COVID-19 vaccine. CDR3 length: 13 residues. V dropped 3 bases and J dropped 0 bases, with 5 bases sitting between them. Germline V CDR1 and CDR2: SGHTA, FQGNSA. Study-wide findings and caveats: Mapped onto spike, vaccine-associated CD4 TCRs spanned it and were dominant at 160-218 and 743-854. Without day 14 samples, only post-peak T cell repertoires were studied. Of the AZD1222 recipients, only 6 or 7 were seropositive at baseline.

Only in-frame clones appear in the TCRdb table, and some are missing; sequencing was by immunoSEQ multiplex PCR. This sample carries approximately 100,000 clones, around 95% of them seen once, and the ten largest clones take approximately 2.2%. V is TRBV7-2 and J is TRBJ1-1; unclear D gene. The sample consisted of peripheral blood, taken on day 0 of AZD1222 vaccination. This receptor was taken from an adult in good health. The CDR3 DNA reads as TGTGCCAGCAGCTTCGGCATGAACACTGAAGCTTTCTTT. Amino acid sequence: CASSFGMNTEAFF.